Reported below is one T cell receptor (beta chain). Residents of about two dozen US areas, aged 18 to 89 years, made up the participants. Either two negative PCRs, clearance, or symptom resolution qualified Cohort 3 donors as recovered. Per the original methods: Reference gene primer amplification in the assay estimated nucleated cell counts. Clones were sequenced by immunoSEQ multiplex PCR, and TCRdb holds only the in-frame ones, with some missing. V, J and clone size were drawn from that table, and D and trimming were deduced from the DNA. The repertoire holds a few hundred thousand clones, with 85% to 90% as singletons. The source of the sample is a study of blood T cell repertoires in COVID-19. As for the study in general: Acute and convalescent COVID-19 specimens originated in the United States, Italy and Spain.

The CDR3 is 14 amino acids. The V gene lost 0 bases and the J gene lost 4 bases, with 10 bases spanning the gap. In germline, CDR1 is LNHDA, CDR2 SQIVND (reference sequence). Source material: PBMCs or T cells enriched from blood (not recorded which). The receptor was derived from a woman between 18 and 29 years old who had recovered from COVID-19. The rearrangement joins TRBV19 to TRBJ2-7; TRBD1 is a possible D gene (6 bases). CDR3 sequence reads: CASSIEDRGYEQYF. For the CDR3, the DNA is TGTGCCAGTAGTATAGAGGACAGAGGATACGAGCAGTACTTC.